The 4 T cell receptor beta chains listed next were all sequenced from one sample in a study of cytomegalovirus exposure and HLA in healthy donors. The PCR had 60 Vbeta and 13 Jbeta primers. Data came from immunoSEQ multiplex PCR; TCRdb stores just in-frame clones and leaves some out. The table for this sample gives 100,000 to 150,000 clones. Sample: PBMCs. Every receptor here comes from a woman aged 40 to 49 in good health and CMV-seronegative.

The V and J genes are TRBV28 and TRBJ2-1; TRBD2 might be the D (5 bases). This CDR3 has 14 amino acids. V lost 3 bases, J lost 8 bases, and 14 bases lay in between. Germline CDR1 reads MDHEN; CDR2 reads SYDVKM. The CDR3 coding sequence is TGTGCCAGCAGTTTTGAGGGCAATGGGCATGAGCAGTTCTTC. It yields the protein CASSFEGNGHEQFF. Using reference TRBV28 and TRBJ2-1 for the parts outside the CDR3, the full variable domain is DVKVTQSSRYLVKRTGEKVFLECVQDMDHENMFWYRQDPGLGLRLIYFSYDVKMKEKGDIPEGYSVSREKKERFSLILESASTNQTSMYLCASSFEGNGHEQFFGPGTRLTVL.

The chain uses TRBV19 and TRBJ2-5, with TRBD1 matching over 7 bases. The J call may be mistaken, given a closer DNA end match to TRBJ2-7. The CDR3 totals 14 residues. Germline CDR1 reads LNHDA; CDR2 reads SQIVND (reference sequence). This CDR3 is CASSTRQGSYEQYF. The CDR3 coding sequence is TGTGCCAGTAGTACTAGACAGGGATCCTACGAGCAGTACTTC.

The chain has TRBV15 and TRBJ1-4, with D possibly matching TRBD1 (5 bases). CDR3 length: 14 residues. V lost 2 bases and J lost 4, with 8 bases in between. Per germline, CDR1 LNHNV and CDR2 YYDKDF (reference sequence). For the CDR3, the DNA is TGTGCCACCAGCAGAAGACAGATTAATGAAAAACTGTTTTTT. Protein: CATSRRQINEKLFF. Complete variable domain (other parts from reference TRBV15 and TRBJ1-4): DAMVIQNPRYQVTQFGKPVTLSCSQTLNHNVMYWYQQKSSQAPKLLFHYYDKDFNNEADTPDNFQSRRPNTSFCFLDIRSPGLGDTAMYLCATSRRQINEKLFFGSGTQLSVL.

Here the CDR3 DNA reads TGTGCCAGCAGCTTAGAGTTGCGAGGGGGCTACACCTTC. The encoded protein is CASSLELRGGYTF. This chain joins TRBV7-2 and TRBJ1-2; D ambiguous. The V and J ends lost 1 base and 8 bases respectively, with 11 bases between them. The V gene's germline CDR1 is SGHTA and CDR2 FQGNSA. The CDR3 extends over 13 amino acids.